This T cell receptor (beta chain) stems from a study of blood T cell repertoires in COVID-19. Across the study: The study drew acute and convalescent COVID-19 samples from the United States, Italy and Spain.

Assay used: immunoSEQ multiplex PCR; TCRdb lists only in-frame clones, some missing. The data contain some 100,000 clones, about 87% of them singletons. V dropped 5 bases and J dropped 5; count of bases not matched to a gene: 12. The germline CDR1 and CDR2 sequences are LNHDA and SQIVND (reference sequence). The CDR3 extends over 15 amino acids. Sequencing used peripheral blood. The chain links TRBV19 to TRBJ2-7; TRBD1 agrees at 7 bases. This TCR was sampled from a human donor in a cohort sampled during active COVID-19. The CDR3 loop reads CASSGTGTAPHEQYF. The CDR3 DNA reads TGTGCCAGTAGTGGTACCGGGACAGCCCCCCACGAGCAGTACTTC. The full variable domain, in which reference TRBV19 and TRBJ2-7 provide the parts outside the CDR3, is DGGITQSPKYLFRKEGQNVTLSCEQNLNHDAMYWYRQDPGQGLRLIYYSQIVNDFQKGDIAEGYSVSREKKESFPLTVTSAQKNPTAFYLCASSGTGTAPHEQYFGPGTRLTVT.